Presented here are 2 T cell receptor beta chains from one specimen sequenced in a study of tumor and adjacent non-tumor tissue in lung cancer. No cell sorting was done before RNA was extracted from the tissue. Three rounds of nested PCR, following a modified ARM-PCR protocol, produced the TCRbeta library. TCRdb re-called the multiplex PCR reads through MiXCR, storing one row per CDR3 protein. The sample yields about 110,000 distinct CDR3 sequences, roughly 75% seen once. Sequencing was performed on lung tumor tissue. The receptors originated from a woman aged 55-69 years with non-small cell lung cancer.

Turning to this clonotype: A much larger clone differs by one base, so this may be a read error. Since no conserved phenylalanine or tryptophan closes the CDR3, a read error is the likely cause. The V gene is TRBV20-1, the J gene TRBJ1-1, with 11 positions matching TRBD1. The CDR3 is 13 amino acids. The V gene's germline CDR1 is DFQATT and CDR2 SNEGSKA (reference sequence). V dropped 7 bases and J dropped 5; count of bases not matched to a gene: 6. The CDR3 DNA reads as TGCAGTGTTCTGGGACAGGGGGGAACTGAAGCTTTCTCT. It translates to CSVLGQGGTEAFS.

This rearrangement joins TRBV11-2 to TRBJ2-7; no clear D gene. Looked up from germline, CDR1 is SGHAT and CDR2 is FQNNGV. This CDR3 has 15 amino acids. With 8 bases removed from V and 3 bases from J, the gap between germline ends came to 20 bases. In nucleotides, the CDR3 is TGTGCCAGCGGAGTCCAATCCTGCAATAACTACGAGCAGTACTTC. Translated, it gives CASGVQSCNNYEQYF.